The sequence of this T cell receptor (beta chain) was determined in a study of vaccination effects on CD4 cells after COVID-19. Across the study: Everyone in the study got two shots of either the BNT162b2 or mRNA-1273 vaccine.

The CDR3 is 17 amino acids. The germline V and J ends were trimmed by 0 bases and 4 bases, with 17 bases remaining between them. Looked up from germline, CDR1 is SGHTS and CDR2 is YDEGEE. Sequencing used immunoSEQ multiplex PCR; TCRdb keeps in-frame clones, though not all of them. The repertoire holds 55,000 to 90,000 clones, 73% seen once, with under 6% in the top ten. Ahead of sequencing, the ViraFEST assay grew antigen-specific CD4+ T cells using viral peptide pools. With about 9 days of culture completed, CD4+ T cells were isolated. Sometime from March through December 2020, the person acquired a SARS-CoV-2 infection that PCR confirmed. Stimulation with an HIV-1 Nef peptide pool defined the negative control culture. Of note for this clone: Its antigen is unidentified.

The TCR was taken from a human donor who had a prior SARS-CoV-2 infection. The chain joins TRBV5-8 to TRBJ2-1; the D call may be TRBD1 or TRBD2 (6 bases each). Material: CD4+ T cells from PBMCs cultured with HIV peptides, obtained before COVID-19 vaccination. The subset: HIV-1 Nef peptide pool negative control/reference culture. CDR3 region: CASSLASWGAGYNEQFF. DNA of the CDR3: TGTGCCAGCAGCTTGGCCAGTTGGGGGGCCGGATACAATGAGCAGTTCTTC.